The clone carrying this TCR beta chain has only a few counts. RNA served as the template for amplifying TCR beta CDR3 regions. HTBI-primed RT-PCR formed the first round, and a multiplex PCR formed the second. MiXCR was run by TCRdb on the multiplex PCR reads, yielding one entry per CDR3 protein. The table lists approximately 380,000 distinct CDR3 sequences, around 21% of them singletons, with approximately 3.2% in the top ten. The data are from a study of Graves' ophthalmopathy and Graves' hyperthyroidism. After removal of 2 bases from V and 10 bases from J, the junction contained 6 bases not matched to a gene. The germline gives CDR1 SGHAT, CDR2 FQDESV (reference sequence). This CDR3 is built from 15 residues.

This receptor was obtained from a woman younger than 30 with stable Graves' hyperthyroidism. The specimen was peripheral blood. V gene TRBV11-1 combines with J gene TRBJ2-1; TRBD1 matches 12 bases. CDR3 nucleotides: TGTGCCAGCAGCTTAACCGGGACAGGGGGCCGGGAGCAGTTCTTC. Encoded protein: CASSLTGTGGREQFF.